The text below deals with one T cell receptor (beta chain). This clonotype registers as medium-sized (0.01 to 0.1%) within its sample. The antigen it binds to is not known. No base quality values were provided; no much bigger clone lies one nucleotide off. The sequencer listed for this sample is Illumina MiSeq. The raw public reads went through TCRdb reprocessing: fastp at Q25, MiXCR clone calling, in-frame beta chains kept. Each CDR3 protein gets just one entry, which takes the most common genes and DNA from the rows behind it. In this sample the table shows about 7,800 distinct CDR3 sequences, more than 15% of which occur a single time. The biggest ten clones account for 1.1% to 1.5% of the sample. The CDR3 numbers 13 residues from cysteine through phenylalanine. Only the CDR3 region is kept as DNA, spanning 39 bases read in frame from base 1. Cut back by 4 bases and 8 bases, the V and J ends lie 12 bases apart. According to the germline V gene, CDR1 reads KGHSH and CDR2 reads LQKENI.

The data were taken from a study of liver allograft versus peripheral blood T cells (dated by TCRdb to 2020 to 2022). Regarding the study in general: The study compared T cell receptor repertoires found within transplanted livers against repertoires in the peripheral blood of liver transplant recipients.

Overall results and qualifications from the work: The T cell receptor repertoires within liver allografts were reported to be different from the T cell receptor repertoires detected in peripheral blood.

The V and J segments used are TRBV18 and TRBJ1-3; the D gene is perhaps TRBD1, from 6 matching bases. The receptor comes from a human patient who had a liver transplant. Because of the transplant, the T cells may be the graft donor's rather than the patient's own. The encoded CDR3 is CASSLAQGDTIYF. The sequenced DNA is TGTGCCAGCTCACTGGCACAGGGAGACACCATATATTTT.